What follows describes a single T cell receptor (beta chain). Its antigen is undetermined. This entry is derived from a study of OX40 agonist ivuxolimab in advanced cancers. Study-wide context: Dose-escalation patients suffered from hepatocellular carcinoma, melanoma, renal cell or head and neck cancer. There were three patients with partial responses, one having hepatocellular carcinoma and two cutaneous melanoma. Whole-study results and caveats: Partial responders treated at 0.1-3.0 mg/kg exhibited clonal expansion among the lowest measured.

Clones were read by immunoSEQ multiplex PCR, and TCRdb kept only the in-frame ones, dropping some. The data hold roughly 100,000 clones, with about nine tenths observed a single time. The CDR3 has 13 residues. The ends were cut back, 8 bases at V and 1 base at J, with 12 bases in the middle. V and J are TRBV23-1 and TRBJ2-7, with D possibly matching TRBD1 (5 bases). TRBV23-1 is identified as an open reading frame with a role that is uncertain. This sequence originates from an adult with an advanced solid tumor such as melanoma, head and neck, liver or kidney cancer. The sequenced sample was CD4+ or CD8+ T cells sorted from blood, obtained in a trial of the OX40 agonist ivuxolimab. CDR3 sequence reads: CASEDSQSYEQYF. The CDR3 coding sequence is TGCGCCAGCGAAGACAGCCAATCCTACGAGCAGTACTTC.